The rows below give T cell receptor beta chains drawn from one sample of a study of T cells in localized non-small cell lung cancer. TCRdb's table, derived via immunoSEQ multiplex PCR, lists solely in-frame clones and lacks some. The table has under 6,000 clones, over 25% seen once. Sequenced material: lung tumor tissue, taken before any cancer treatment. These receptors were taken from a man aged 40 to 70 with stage III squamous cell lung carcinoma. CDR3s include the opening cysteine and the closing phenylalanine or tryptophan. The D gene is left open where the match is weak. The size entry is marked missing in some rows and otherwise reads once, few, many or a size class.

v_call: TRBV11-3
clone_size: .
d_call: .
j_call: TRBJ2-2
cdr3_nt: TGTGCCAGCAGCTTAGAGAGGGGAGGGGGCACGAACACCGGGGAGCTGTTTTTT
cdr3_aa: CASSLERGGGTNTGELFF

v_call: TRBV11-3
clone_size: .
d_call: .
j_call: TRBJ2-7
cdr3_nt: TGTGCCAGCAGCCGGACACAGGGACCTTCCAGCTCCTACGAGCAGTACTTC
cdr3_aa: CASSRTQGPSSSYEQYF

v_call: TRBV10-2
clone_size: .
d_call: .
j_call: TRBJ1-2
cdr3_nt: TGCGCCAGCAGTGAGTCGTCAGACATCTATGGCTACACCTTC
cdr3_aa: CASSESSDIYGYTF

v_call: TRBV10-3
clone_size: few
d_call: TRBD1
j_call: TRBJ1-4
cdr3_nt: TGTGCCATCAGGGAAACAGGGGCCCTGAATGAAAAACTGTTTTTT
cdr3_aa: CAIRETGALNEKLFF

v_call: TRBV18
clone_size: .
d_call: .
j_call: TRBJ2-6
cdr3_nt: TGTGCCAGCTCGGAGTCAGGAATGGGGGCCAACGTCCTGACTTTC
cdr3_aa: CASSESGMGANVLTF

v_call: TRBV29-1
clone_size: .
d_call: .
j_call: TRBJ2-1
cdr3_nt: TGCAGCGCCCAGACAGGAACCTACTACAATGAGCAGTTCTTC
cdr3_aa: CSAQTGTYYNEQFF

v_call: TRBV6-7
clone_size: .
d_call: TRBD1
j_call: TRBJ2-1
cdr3_nt: TGTGCCAGCAGTTACCCATGGACAGGCCGGACCTACAATGAGCAGTTCTTC
cdr3_aa: CASSYPWTGRTYNEQFF

v_call: TRBV19
clone_size: few
d_call: .
j_call: TRBJ1-2
cdr3_nt: TGTGCCAGTAGCTTGCAGCATCCTGTCTATGGCTACACCTTC
cdr3_aa: CASSLQHPVYGYTF

v_call: TRBV19
clone_size: .
d_call: .
j_call: TRBJ2-5
cdr3_nt: TGTGCCAGTAGCCCGCGGGATCGGGCGTACCAAGAGACCCAGTACTTC
cdr3_aa: CASSPRDRAYQETQYF

v_call: TRBV11-3
clone_size: few
d_call: .
j_call: TRBJ1-2
cdr3_nt: TGTGCCAGCAGCTTAGACGACTTTCCAGGGGAGGGCTACACCTTC
cdr3_aa: CASSLDDFPGEGYTF

v_call: TRBV6-8
clone_size: .
d_call: TRBD2
j_call: TRBJ2-7
cdr3_nt: TGTGCCAGCAGTTCTGAGCGGACTAGCGGGGGACCCTCCTACGAGCAGTACTTC
cdr3_aa: CASSSERTSGGPSYEQYF

v_call: TRBV19
clone_size: .
d_call: .
j_call: TRBJ2-5
cdr3_nt: TGTGCCAGTAGTATTTCTAGGCTAGAGACCCAGTACTTC
cdr3_aa: CASSISRLETQYF

v_call: TRBV19
clone_size: .
d_call: TRBD2
j_call: TRBJ2-3
cdr3_nt: TGTGCCAGTAGTTTCCCGCGACTAGCGGGGGTGCAAAGCACAGATACGCAGTATTTT
cdr3_aa: CASSFPRLAGVQSTDTQYF

v_call: TRBV23-1
clone_size: medium-sized
d_call: .
j_call: TRBJ1-4
cdr3_nt: TGCGCCAGCAGCCAAGGCGGGGCAGCACCTAATGAAAAACTGTTTTTT
cdr3_aa: CASSQGGAAPNEKLFF

v_call: TRBV9
clone_size: medium-sized
d_call: .
j_call: TRBJ2-1
cdr3_nt: TGTGCCAGCAGCGTAGGGCTAGCGGAGCAGTTCTTC
cdr3_aa: CASSVGLAEQFF

v_call: TRBV6-9
clone_size: few
d_call: TRBD2
j_call: TRBJ2-5
cdr3_nt: TGTGCCAGCAGTAACCCTGGCGGGGGGGTTTGGGAGACCCAGTACTTC
cdr3_aa: CASSNPGGGVWETQYF

v_call: TRBV6-8
clone_size: .
d_call: .
j_call: TRBJ2-1
cdr3_nt: TGTGCCAGCAGTTTAGGGGACTACAATGAGCAGTTCTTC
cdr3_aa: CASSLGDYNEQFF

v_call: TRBV6-8
clone_size: medium-sized
d_call: .
j_call: TRBJ2-6
cdr3_nt: TGTGCCAGCAGTGATGGAAACTCTGGGGCCAACGTCCTGACTTTC
cdr3_aa: CASSDGNSGANVLTF

v_call: TRBV6-7
clone_size: few
d_call: .
j_call: TRBJ2-1
cdr3_nt: TGTGCCAGCAGGCCAGGGGGGCGCTCCTACAATGAGCAGTTCTTC
cdr3_aa: CASRPGGRSYNEQFF

v_call: TRBV9
clone_size: few
d_call: .
j_call: TRBJ2-7
cdr3_nt: TGTGCCAGCAGCGTAGATTGGGCATCGGGAGAGCAGTACTTC
cdr3_aa: CASSVDWASGEQYF

v_call: TRBV9
clone_size: medium-sized
d_call: .
j_call: TRBJ2-2
cdr3_nt: TGTGCCAGCAGCGTAGATGCGGGGAGCGGGGAGCTGTTTTTT
cdr3_aa: CASSVDAGSGELFF

v_call: TRBV25-1
clone_size: once
d_call: .
j_call: TRBJ2-3
cdr3_nt: TGTGCCAGCAGTGTGACCTTCGAACAGGGCACAGATACGCAGTATTTT
cdr3_aa: CASSVTFEQGTDTQYF

v_call: TRBV30
clone_size: .
d_call: .
j_call: TRBJ1-1
cdr3_nt: TGTGCCTGGATGCCGCGAGGGGGAAGCACTGAAGCTTTCTTT
cdr3_aa: CAWMPRGGSTEAFF

v_call: TRBV10-1
clone_size: .
d_call: .
j_call: TRBJ2-2
cdr3_nt: TGCGCCAAACCAAAGTGGGGACAAAACACCGGGGAGCTGTTTTTT
cdr3_aa: CAKPKWGQNTGELFF

v_call: TRBV11-3
clone_size: .
d_call: .
j_call: TRBJ2-7
cdr3_nt: TGTGCCAGCAGCGACTCAGGGGCCATCAACTACGAGCAGTACTTC
cdr3_aa: CASSDSGAINYEQYF

v_call: TRBV16
clone_size: .
d_call: TRBD1
j_call: TRBJ1-3
cdr3_nt: TGTGCCAGCAGCCTGCGGACAGGCCGGATAGGCACCATATATTTT
cdr3_aa: CASSLRTGRIGTIYF

v_call: TRBV27
clone_size: .
d_call: TRBD1
j_call: TRBJ2-5
cdr3_nt: TGTACCAGCAGCGAATCTTCGACAGGGGAAGGGGAGACCCAGTACTTC
cdr3_aa: CTSSESSTGEGETQYF

v_call: TRBV6-8
clone_size: .
d_call: TRBD1
j_call: TRBJ1-2
cdr3_nt: TGTGCCAGCAGGCAGCCGGGACAGGGGGTCTATGGCTACACCTTC
cdr3_aa: CASRQPGQGVYGYTF

v_call: TRBV29-1
clone_size: .
d_call: .
j_call: TRBJ2-5
cdr3_nt: TGCAGCGTGGGATGGATCCTTGGGGCAGAGACCCAGTACTTC
cdr3_aa: CSVGWILGAETQYF

v_call: TRBV9
clone_size: medium-sized
d_call: .
j_call: TRBJ1-2
cdr3_nt: TGTGCCAGCAGCGAGGGACACATGTGGGACTCTGGCTACACCTTC
cdr3_aa: CASSEGHMWDSGYTF

v_call: TRBV4-1
clone_size: .
d_call: .
j_call: TRBJ2-1
cdr3_nt: TGCGCCAGCAGCCCGGGGGACTCCTACAATGAGCAGTTCTTC
cdr3_aa: CASSPGDSYNEQFF

v_call: TRBV18
clone_size: .
d_call: .
j_call: TRBJ2-7
cdr3_nt: TGTGCCAGCTCACCAAGAGACACAGCTTACGAGCAGTACTTC
cdr3_aa: CASSPRDTAYEQYF

v_call: TRBV11-3
clone_size: medium-sized
d_call: TRBD2
j_call: TRBJ2-5
cdr3_nt: TGTGCCAGCAGCTTAGTCGGGGGGTTGGAGACCCAGTACTTC
cdr3_aa: CASSLVGGLETQYF

v_call: TRBV11-3
clone_size: few
d_call: .
j_call: TRBJ1-1
cdr3_nt: TGTGCCAGCAGCTTTTCCATGGGGAGCACTGAAGCTTTCTTT
cdr3_aa: CASSFSMGSTEAFF

v_call: TRBV9
clone_size: .
d_call: .
j_call: TRBJ2-7
cdr3_nt: TGTGCCAGCAGCGTAGATGGGACACCCCACTACGAGCAGTACTTC
cdr3_aa: CASSVDGTPHYEQYF

v_call: TRBV6-8
clone_size: once
d_call: .
j_call: TRBJ2-2
cdr3_nt: TGTGCCAGCAGTTACGCCGGGACAAACACCGGGGAGCTGTTTTTT
cdr3_aa: CASSYAGTNTGELFF

v_call: TRBV6-8
clone_size: .
d_call: TRBD1
j_call: TRBJ1-3
cdr3_nt: TGTGCCAGCAGTTACAGACAGGGGGGGATAGGAAACACCATATATTTT
cdr3_aa: CASSYRQGGIGNTIYF

v_call: TRBV9
clone_size: .
d_call: .
j_call: TRBJ2-4
cdr3_nt: TGTGCCAGCAGCCCACCACGAGGGGACATTCAGTACTTC
cdr3_aa: CASSPPRGDIQYF

v_call: TRBV18
clone_size: .
d_call: TRBD2
j_call: TRBJ2-7
cdr3_nt: TGTGCCAGCTCATGGCCGGCGGGGGACGAGCAGTACTTC
cdr3_aa: CASSWPAGDEQYF

v_call: TRBV6-8
clone_size: few
d_call: TRBD1
j_call: TRBJ1-5
cdr3_nt: TGTGCCAGCAGAGACTCGGGACAGTCGAATCAGCCCCAGCATTTT
cdr3_aa: CASRDSGQSNQPQHF

v_call: TRBV6-8
clone_size: few
d_call: .
j_call: TRBJ1-2
cdr3_nt: TGTGCCAGCAGGGAACGGGGGTTTGGTGGCTACACCTTC
cdr3_aa: CASRERGFGGYTF

v_call: TRBV19
clone_size: .
d_call: .
j_call: TRBJ2-1
cdr3_nt: TGTGCCAGTAGTACTCAGGGGCTTGGCAATGAGCAGTTCTTC
cdr3_aa: CASSTQGLGNEQFF

v_call: TRBV6-8
clone_size: few
d_call: TRBD2
j_call: TRBJ2-3
cdr3_nt: TGTGCCAGCAGGACTAGCGGGGGGCGCCCGCAGGGGGCAGATACGCAGTATTTT
cdr3_aa: CASRTSGGRPQGADTQYF

v_call: TRBV18
clone_size: once
d_call: .
j_call: TRBJ1-1
cdr3_nt: TGTGCCAGCTCACCAGCCCAGGGTTACACTGAAGCTTTCTTT
cdr3_aa: CASSPAQGYTEAFF

v_call: TRBV11-1
clone_size: few
d_call: TRBD1
j_call: TRBJ1-3
cdr3_nt: TGTGCCAGCAGCCTAAAATCAGGGGGCGCAGGAAACACCATATATTTT
cdr3_aa: CASSLKSGGAGNTIYF

v_call: TRBV9
clone_size: .
d_call: .
j_call: TRBJ2-1
cdr3_nt: TGTGCCAGCAGTCCAGAGACCGCAGGGAGCAATGAGCAGTTCTTC
cdr3_aa: CASSPETAGSNEQFF

v_call: TRBV9
clone_size: few
d_call: .
j_call: TRBJ1-3
cdr3_nt: TGTGCCAGCAGTGGGGGACCGGGAAACACCATATATTTT
cdr3_aa: CASSGGPGNTIYF

v_call: TRBV19
clone_size: .
d_call: TRBD1
j_call: TRBJ1-2
cdr3_nt: TGTGCCAGTAGTCGGGGCAGGGGGTATGGCTACACCTTC
cdr3_aa: CASSRGRGYGYTF

v_call: TRBV9
clone_size: medium-sized
d_call: TRBD1
j_call: TRBJ2-2
cdr3_nt: TGTGCCAGCAGCCCATGGACAGGCACCGCAAGGGAGCTGTTTTTT
cdr3_aa: CASSPWTGTARELFF

v_call: TRBV6-8
clone_size: .
d_call: .
j_call: TRBJ2-5
cdr3_nt: TGTGCCAGCAGTTACGAAGAGCCCGGGGCCCAGTACTTC
cdr3_aa: CASSYEEPGAQYF